This TCR beta chain stems from a study of blood T cells in healthy people across ages. Germline V lookup: CDR1 MDHEN, CDR2 SYDVKM. The CDR3 consists of 15 residues. J gave up 0 bases and V 2 bases, and 2 bases lay outside the gene matches. For the second PCR, which ran for 7 to 11 cycles, a sample-barcoded 5' primer and a J-beta primer mix were used. TCRdb redid the calling of the 5' RACE reads with MiXCR, one entry per CDR3 protein. This sample yields 750,000 or so distinct CDR3 sequences, of which 20% to 30% are seen a single time; 9.4% belongs to the top ten. This clonotype occurred a few times. These sequences were also reported in another study, on T cells of mothers and their children. According to that study: All donors were healthy and Caucasian; they were a few mothers and their six children.

This chain links TRBV28 with TRBJ2-7; 9 bases match TRBD2. Sequenced sample: blood. This TCR was sampled from a boy aged 5-17 years in good health. This chain's CDR3 is CASSLPSGVSYEQYF. In nucleotides, the CDR3 is TGTGCCAGCAGTTTACCTAGCGGGGTCTCCTACGAGCAGTACTTC.